The entry below gives a single TCR beta chain sequence along with its context. This record comes from a study of technical replicates of blood from a few donors. The protocol was immunoSEQ multiplex PCR, while the TCRdb copy is restricted to in-frame clones and leaves out a portion. In the table there are around 69,000 clones, about 90% of which are singletons. This CDR3 region has 13 residues. Trimming cost V 5 bases and J 7 bases, with 12 bases left between them. Germline loops: CDR1 SGHTA, CDR2 FQGNSA. Source material: PBMCs. This receptor was taken from a human donor in good health. Some clones in this sample may be carry-over from other donors' samples. The chain employs TRBV7-2 and TRBJ1-5; D uncertain. CDR3 amino acids: CASSRSPSQPQHF. The CDR3 nucleotides read TGTGCCAGCAGCCGAAGCCCTTCCCAGCCCCAGCATTTT.